This TCR beta chain was captured in a study of response to subunit inactivated influenza vaccine. Study-level results: It was suggested by the authors that few new T cells are recruited by each seasonal influenza vaccination.

The CDR3 covers 15 residues. Germline V gene sequence: CDR1 MNHEY, CDR2 SMNVEV (reference sequence). The ends were cut back, 2 bases at V and 3 bases at J, with 12 bases in the middle. On this clonotype itself: No antigen is known for it.

TCRdb passed the RT-PCR reads through MiXCR, listing each CDR3 protein once. Of some 500,000 distinct CDR3 sequences listed, over 10% are singletons. The starting material was PBMCs from blood, obtained 45 days after vaccination. This chain connects TRBV27 to TRBJ2-3, with unresolved D. This TCR was sampled from a man in his forties or fifties who received an inactivated influenza vaccine. CDR3 sequence: CASSLASTLTDTQYF. The CDR3 bases are TGTGCCAGCAGTTTAGCGTCTACACTGACAGATACGCAGTATTTT.